The clone carrying this T cell receptor (beta chain) was observed many times. Its specificity is not known. Germline assignment: CDR1 WSHSY and CDR2 SAAADI. V was shortened by 7 bases and J by 0 bases, with 5 bases between the two germline ends. There are 12 residues in the CDR3. A process of 5'RACE template switching, which added a universal primer site and UMIs, was used to make TCR cDNA. TCRdb used MiXCR to reprocess the 5' RACE reads, holding one entry per CDR3 protein. The sample has roughly 150,000 distinct CDR3 sequences; about 7% are singletons. The sample originates from a study of T cells after yellow fever vaccination. Notes on the study in general: Abundant contaminating clonotypes from the bulk population could appear in FACS-sorted repertoires. Post-booster samples contained most primary-vaccination clones (approximately 96% CD4, approximately 88% CD8).

The chain joins TRBV10-2 to TRBJ2-3, with no clear D. This TCR came from a man between 18 and 29 years old who received the YFV17D yellow fever vaccine. The sequencing used CD4+ T cells sorted from PBMCs, collected around 5 days after the first yellow fever vaccination. This CDR3 reads CASKASTDTQYF. CDR3 sequence (DNA): TGCGCCAGCAAGGCTAGCACAGATACGCAGTATTTT.